This is a list of T cell receptor beta chains from one sample in a study of cytomegalovirus exposure and HLA in healthy donors. Using immunoSEQ multiplex PCR, the repertoire was profiled, and TCRdb retains in-frame clones only, with some absent. The profile shows 250,000 to 400,000 clones, 88% of them singletons. Sequenced material: PBMCs. These receptor sequences come from a man aged 25 to 40 in good health and CMV-seronegative. Both conserved end residues are part of each CDR3. A D gene is named only where the DNA matches it firmly. Size values are once, few and many counts, or a class for expanded clones, and some rows have none.

clone_size cdr3_length j_call d_call v_call cdr3_aa cdr3_nt
NA 13 TRBJ2-7 NA TRBV7-9 CASSSLRFPEQYF TGTGCCAGCAGCTCGCTCCGGTTCCCCGAGCAGTACTTC
NA 15 TRBJ2-7 NA TRBV5-4 CASSLGPGEAYEQYF TGTGCCAGCAGCTTGGGGCCCGGAGAAGCCTACGAGCAGTACTTC
NA 13 TRBJ1-2 TRBD1 TRBV6-5 CASISRGPGGYTF TGTGCCAGCATCTCCAGGGGGCCGGGTGGCTACACCTTC
NA 13 TRBJ2-7 NA TRBV5-1 CASSFGVFYEQYF TGCGCCAGCAGCTTCGGAGTCTTTTACGAGCAGTACTTC
NA 13 TRBJ2-5 NA TRBV7-9 CASSGNFQETQYF TGTGCCAGCTCAGGGAATTTCCAAGAGACCCAGTACTTC
NA 13 TRBJ2-7 TRBD1 TRBV5-1 CASSPGTGSVQYF TGCGCCAGCAGCCCCGGGACAGGGTCGGTGCAGTACTTC
NA 16 TRBJ2-1 TRBD2 TRBV12-5 CASGSRSGGPHNEQFF TGTGCTAGTGGTTCCCGGTCGGGGGGGCCTCACAATGAGCAGTTCTTC
NA 16 TRBJ2-1 TRBD1 TRBV19 CASSARTGGPLQLCVF TGTGCCAGTAGTGCAAGGACAGGGGGCCCTCTGCAGTTGTGTGTCTTC
NA 14 TRBJ1-2 NA TRBV2 CASTPATGKDGYTF TGTGCCAGCACCCCGGCAACAGGGAAGGATGGCTACACCTTC
NA 13 TRBJ2-7 NA TRBV27 CASKSGSSYEQYF TGTGCCAGCAAATCTGGCAGCTCCTACGAGCAGTACTTC
NA 15 TRBJ1-3 NA TRBV11-2 CASSSAGSLGNTIYF TGTGCCAGCAGCTCCGCCGGGTCTCTAGGAAACACCATATATTTT
NA 18 TRBJ1-2 TRBD1 TRBV5-6 CASSSPGTGGYKYYGYTF TGTGCCAGCAGCTCACCCGGGACAGGGGGATATAAATACTATGGCTACACCTTC
NA 17 TRBJ2-1 TRBD2 TRBV12-5 CASGGTSGGAYKNEQFF TGTGCTAGTGGCGGGACTAGCGGGGGGGCGTATAAGAATGAGCAGTTCTTC
NA 14 TRBJ1-1 TRBD1 TRBV9 CASRKTGGNTEAFF TGTGCCAGCAGGAAGACAGGGGGGAACACTGAAGCTTTCTTT
NA 16 TRBJ2-1 TRBD2 TRBV2 CASSRGAGGRYNEQFF TGTGCCAGCTCCAGAGGGGCGGGGGGGCGTTACAATGAGCAGTTCTTC
NA 13 TRBJ1-1 NA TRBV7-2 CASSGGVNTEAFF TGTGCCAGCAGCGGAGGCGTGAACACTGAAGCTTTCTTT
once 15 TRBJ2-7 TRBD1 TRBV19 CASSVTGGKSYEQYF TGTGCCAGTAGTGTCACAGGGGGAAAGTCCTACGAGCAGTACTTC
NA 15 TRBJ2-3 TRBD2 TRBV7-7 CASSLEAGGTDTQYF TGTGCCAGCAGCTTAGAAGCGGGGGGCACAGATACGCAGTATTTT
NA 17 TRBJ2-2 TRBD1 TRBV7-6 CASSLEATGGVRRELFF TGTGCCAGCAGCTTAGAGGCTACAGGGGGCGTTAGGCGGGAGCTGTTTTTT
NA 16 TRBJ2-5 TRBD2 TRBV5-4 CASRSGTSGPQETQYF TGTGCCAGCAGATCCGGGACTAGCGGCCCCCAAGAGACCCAGTACTTC
NA 14 TRBJ1-2 NA TRBV30 CAWSVEAANYGYTF TGTGCCTGGAGTGTAGAGGCAGCTAACTATGGCTACACCTTC
NA 12 TRBJ2-1 TRBD2 TRBV9 CASSGSGGPPFF TGTGCCAGCAGCGGTAGCGGGGGACCTCCGTTCTTC
NA 12 TRBJ2-7 NA TRBV5-5 CASSFSGYEQYF TGTGCCAGCAGCTTTTCAGGCTACGAGCAGTACTTC
NA 14 TRBJ1-2 NA TRBV5-8 CASSFGRSSGGYTF TGTGCCAGCAGCTTTGGCCGGAGTAGCGGTGGCTACACCTTC
once 11 TRBJ2-7 TRBD2 TRBV6-6 CVSGLAYEQYF TGTGTCTCGGGACTAGCCTACGAGCAGTACTTC
NA 17 TRBJ2-1 TRBD2 TRBV6-1 CASSGGLAGSSYNEQFF TGTGCCAGCAGTGGAGGACTAGCGGGAAGCTCCTACAATGAGCAGTTCTTC
few 16 TRBJ2-3 TRBD1 TRBV15 CATGNRGSFLTDTQYF TGTGCCACGGGAAACAGGGGTAGTTTTTTGACAGATACGCAGTATTTT
NA 13 TRBJ1-1 NA TRBV11-3 CASSPGRGREAFF TGTGCCAGCAGCCCCGGGAGGGGCAGGGAAGCTTTCTTT
NA 15 TRBJ2-5 NA TRBV7-9 CASSLVQGSVETQYF TGTGCCAGCAGCTTAGTTCAGGGGAGCGTAGAGACCCAGTACTTC
NA 11 TRBJ2-1 NA TRBV10-2 CATQGFNEQFF TGCGCCACCCAGGGTTTTAATGAGCAGTTCTTC